This is a list of T cell receptor beta chains from one sample in a study of CD4 T cells in relation to SARS-CoV-2 and coronaviruses. These receptors' antigens are unknown. Clones were sequenced by immunoSEQ multiplex PCR, and TCRdb holds only the in-frame ones, with some missing. The sample has 20,000 to 25,000 clones, less than 70% seen once. Material: CD4+ T cells from PBMCs, cultured in vitro. These receptors originate from a human donor in good health. Both conserved end residues are part of each CDR3. Fields, in order: D gene, clone size, CDR3 length, J gene, V gene, CDR3 protein, CDR3 DNA. D genes are given only for firm matches. Only some rows state a clone size, as once, few, many or a class for expanded clones.

d_gene: TRBD1; abundance: .; len: 14; j_gene: TRBJ2-5; v_gene: TRBV19; CDR3aa: CASSTRTGLETQYF; CDR3nt: TGTGCCAGTAGTACCCGGACAGGGTTGGAGACCCAGTACTTC
d_gene: TRBD2; abundance: .; len: 14; j_gene: TRBJ2-2; v_gene: TRBV3-1/TRBV3-2; CDR3aa: CASSQTSSIGELFF; CDR3nt: TGTGCCAGCAGCCAGACTAGCAGTATCGGGGAGCTGTTTTTT
d_gene: .; abundance: .; len: 12; j_gene: TRBJ2-7; v_gene: TRBV30; CDR3aa: CAWSTRTYEQYF; CDR3nt: TGTGCCTGGAGTACACGGACCTACGAGCAGTACTTC
d_gene: .; abundance: .; len: 17; j_gene: TRBJ1-5; v_gene: TRBV4-1; CDR3aa: CASSHLGPLGGNQPQHF; CDR3nt: TGCGCCAGCAGCCACCTCGGTCCCTTGGGGGGCAATCAGCCCCAGCATTTT
d_gene: .; abundance: .; len: 13; j_gene: TRBJ1-1; v_gene: TRBV25-1; CDR3aa: CASLREADTEAFF; CDR3nt: TGTGCCAGTCTCCGGGAGGCGGACACTGAAGCTTTCTTT
d_gene: .; abundance: few; len: 15; j_gene: TRBJ1-5; v_gene: TRBV19; CDR3aa: CASSVTDLQVQPQHF; CDR3nt: TGTGCCAGTAGTGTTACGGACCTACAAGTTCAGCCCCAGCATTTT
d_gene: TRBD1; abundance: .; len: 15; j_gene: TRBJ1-6; v_gene: TRBV7-9; CDR3aa: CASSLVGQGLAPLHF; CDR3nt: TGTGCCAGCAGCTTAGTCGGACAGGGGCTTGCACCCCTCCACTTT
d_gene: .; abundance: .; len: 12; j_gene: TRBJ2-3; v_gene: TRBV18; CDR3aa: CASSTGTDTQYF; CDR3nt: TGTGCCAGCTCAACAGGGACCGATACGCAGTATTTT
d_gene: .; abundance: .; len: 15; j_gene: TRBJ1-2; v_gene: TRBV6-5; CDR3aa: CASTPRVGTGYGYTF; CDR3nt: TGTGCCAGCACTCCCAGGGTAGGGACTGGCTATGGCTACACCTTC
d_gene: .; abundance: few; len: 17; j_gene: TRBJ1-3; v_gene: TRBV4-3; CDR3aa: CASSQDQIQRGGNTIYF; CDR3nt: TGCGCCAGCAGCCAAGATCAGATACAGCGAGGAGGAAACACCATATATTTT
d_gene: TRBD1; abundance: .; len: 15; j_gene: TRBJ2-5; v_gene: TRBV6-5; CDR3aa: CASSYPDRTQETQYF; CDR3nt: TGTGCCAGCAGTTACCCGGACAGGACCCAAGAGACCCAGTACTTC
d_gene: TRBD2; abundance: .; len: 16; j_gene: TRBJ2-1; v_gene: TRBV18; CDR3aa: CASSPPLAGGQNEQFF; CDR3nt: TGTGCCAGCTCACCACCGTTAGCGGGGGGGCAAAATGAGCAGTTCTTC
d_gene: .; abundance: .; len: 15; j_gene: TRBJ2-1; v_gene: TRBV7-2; CDR3aa: CASSPSAQGYNEQFF; CDR3nt: TGTGCCAGCAGCCCTTCGGCACAGGGCTACAATGAGCAGTTCTTC
d_gene: TRBD1; abundance: .; len: 13; j_gene: TRBJ1-2; v_gene: TRBV5-1; CDR3aa: CASSRGQDYGYTF; CDR3nt: TGCGCCAGCAGCCGTGGACAGGACTATGGCTACACCTTC
d_gene: TRBD2; abundance: .; len: 16; j_gene: TRBJ2-7; v_gene: TRBV6-2/TRBV6-3; CDR3aa: CASSYRSGGARYEQYF; CDR3nt: TGTGCCAGCAGTTACCGTAGCGGGGGGGCCCGCTACGAGCAGTACTTC
d_gene: TRBD2; abundance: once; len: 16; j_gene: TRBJ2-3; v_gene: TRBV29-1; CDR3aa: CSVEGTSGRSTDTQYF; CDR3nt: TGCAGCGTTGAAGGGACTAGCGGGAGAAGCACAGATACGCAGTATTTT
d_gene: .; abundance: once; len: 14; j_gene: TRBJ2-2; v_gene: TRBV2; CDR3aa: CASFLGLNTGELFF; CDR3nt: TGTGCCAGCTTCCTTGGACTTAACACCGGGGAGCTGTTTTTT
d_gene: TRBD1; abundance: .; len: 14; j_gene: TRBJ2-2; v_gene: TRBV11-2; CDR3aa: CASRRDRVNGELFF; CDR3nt: TGTGCCAGCAGAAGAGACAGGGTTAACGGGGAGCTGTTTTTT
d_gene: .; abundance: .; len: 13; j_gene: TRBJ2-4; v_gene: TRBV12-3/TRBV12-4; CDR3aa: CASRYRGKNIQYF; CDR3nt: TGTGCCAGCAGATACCGGGGCAAAAACATTCAGTACTTC
d_gene: TRBD1; abundance: .; len: 15; j_gene: TRBJ2-7; v_gene: TRBV5-1; CDR3aa: CASSLTTGTGGEQYF; CDR3nt: TGCGCCAGCAGCCTCACCACCGGGACAGGAGGCGAGCAGTACTTC
d_gene: TRBD2; abundance: few; len: 15; j_gene: TRBJ2-2; v_gene: TRBV18; CDR3aa: CASSGTSGNTGELFF; CDR3nt: TGTGCCAGCTCCGGGACTAGCGGGAACACCGGGGAGCTGTTTTTT
d_gene: .; abundance: .; len: 18; j_gene: TRBJ1-5; v_gene: TRBV7-9; CDR3aa: CASSLDRQGRDGDQPQHF; CDR3nt: TGTGCCAGCAGCTTAGATCGCCAGGGCAGGGACGGGGATCAGCCCCAGCATTTT
d_gene: .; abundance: once; len: 14; j_gene: TRBJ2-2; v_gene: TRBV19; CDR3aa: CASSIGGEIGELFF; CDR3nt: TGTGCCAGTAGTATTGGAGGCGAGATCGGGGAGCTGTTTTTT
d_gene: .; abundance: .; len: 12; j_gene: TRBJ1-2; v_gene: TRBV30; CDR3aa: CAFGGSNYGYTF; CDR3nt: TGTGCTTTCGGGGGCTCCAACTATGGCTACACCTTC
d_gene: TRBD2; abundance: .; len: 17; j_gene: TRBJ2-5; v_gene: TRBV9; CDR3aa: CASSGGGGASSRETQYF; CDR3nt: TGTGCCAGCAGCGGGGGCGGGGGAGCCTCTAGTAGGGAGACCCAGTACTTC
d_gene: .; abundance: once; len: 13; j_gene: TRBJ2-5; v_gene: TRBV5-1; CDR3aa: CASSLVGSETQYF; CDR3nt: TGCGCCAGCAGCTTGGTGGGATCGGAGACCCAGTACTTC
d_gene: .; abundance: .; len: 15; j_gene: TRBJ1-2; v_gene: TRBV19; CDR3aa: CASSTQDTGGYGYTF; CDR3nt: TGTGCCAGTAGTACTCAGGACACGGGAGGCTATGGCTACACCTTC
d_gene: TRBD1; abundance: few; len: 14; j_gene: TRBJ1-1; v_gene: TRBV5-1; CDR3aa: CASSSDRGYTEAFF; CDR3nt: TGCGCCAGCAGCTCGGACAGGGGGTACACTGAAGCTTTCTTT
d_gene: .; abundance: .; len: 15; j_gene: TRBJ2-3; v_gene: TRBV2; CDR3aa: CASSGGGIAVDTQYF; CDR3nt: TGTGCCAGCAGTGGGGGAGGAATAGCTGTAGATACGCAGTATTTT
d_gene: TRBD2; abundance: few; len: 15; j_gene: TRBJ2-7; v_gene: TRBV5-4; CDR3aa: CASSLWRGGRYEQYF; CDR3nt: TGTGCCAGCAGCTTGTGGCGGGGGGGCCGGTACGAGCAGTACTTC
d_gene: TRBD1; abundance: few; len: 15; j_gene: TRBJ2-3; v_gene: TRBV5-1; CDR3aa: CASSFGQGGTDTQYF; CDR3nt: TGCGCCAGCAGCTTTGGACAGGGTGGTACAGATACGCAGTATTTT
d_gene: TRBD1; abundance: .; len: 13; j_gene: TRBJ1-2; v_gene: TRBV4-3; CDR3aa: CASSPDRDYGYTF; CDR3nt: TGCGCCAGCAGCCCCGACAGGGACTATGGCTACACCTTC
d_gene: .; abundance: .; len: 13; j_gene: TRBJ1-1; v_gene: TRBV9; CDR3aa: CASSASGVTEAFF; CDR3nt: TGTGCCAGCAGCGCCTCGGGTGTCACTGAAGCTTTCTTT
d_gene: .; abundance: few; len: 13; j_gene: TRBJ2-3; v_gene: TRBV29-1; CDR3aa: CSVRQGGTDTQYF; CDR3nt: TGCAGCGTTCGGCAGGGCGGCACAGATACGCAGTATTTT